This T cell receptor (beta chain) was sequenced in a study of blood T cell repertoires in COVID-19. Study details: Samples of COVID-19 (acute and convalescent) were obtained from the United States, Italy and Spain. From T cells, B-cell-depleted T cells, or PBMCs came the material, which was cDNA or gDNA.

Trimming removed 4 bases from V and 5 bases from J; junction bases left unmatched: 4. CDR3 size: 14 residues. Germline V gene lookup returns CDR1 LNHDA and CDR2 SQIVND (reference sequence). As processed by the authors: Reference gene primer amplification gave estimated nucleated cell counts. TCRdb keeps only in-frame clones here, not all; method: immunoSEQ multiplex PCR. V and J calls and clone size are copied from that table; D and trimming were computed from the DNA. This sample has approximately 170,000 clones, with 70% to 90% found just once. V usage is TRBV19 and J usage is TRBJ1-5; TRBD1 matches at 8 bases. The TCR was taken from a man younger than 40 with acute or convalescent COVID-19. The sequencing input was peripheral blood. The CDR3 sequence: CASSRGQGYQPQHF. CDR3 DNA: TGTGCCAGTAGTAGAGGACAGGGTTATCAGCCCCAGCATTTT.